This TCR beta chain stems from a study of low-dose radiotherapy and immunotherapy resistance in tumors. Across the study: A daily 300 mg dose of oral aspirin was taken by patients for four cycles from cycle 1 day 1.

Alpha- and beta-chain coverage of first-strand cDNA came from TRAV- and TRBV-specific primers. The authors ran around 20 PCR cycles to amplify TCRs with a constant-region primer and V-primer adapter. Researchers amplified the isolated mRNA using in vitro transcription. TCRdb passed the reads through MiXCR, listing each CDR3 protein once. The table has tens of thousands of distinct CDR3 sequences, around 31% seen once. The time point here: before trial treatment. Treatment of the donors consisted of nivolumab and ipilimumab (plus aspirin, low-dose cyclophosphamide and low-dose radiotherapy). Each patient who was eligible had an advanced solid tumor with no tumor-infiltrating lymphocytes. This specimen was PBMCs, taken before treatment. The receptor was isolated from a female donor with ovarian cancer.

The CDR3 spells CASSTTGSTGELFF. The CDR3 DNA reads as TGTGCCAGCAGCACTACCGGGTCCACCGGGGAGCTGTTTTTT. The chain uses TRBV28 and TRBJ2-2, with D unclear. Germline lookup yields CDR1 MDHEN and CDR2 SYDVKM. This CDR3 region has 14 residues. V lost 6 bases, J lost 4 bases, and 12 bases lay in between.